The next 2 T cell receptor beta chains were all read from a single sample in a study of long-term antiretroviral therapy in people with HIV. They ran version v3.0 of the immunoSEQ assay at survey level. Clones were sequenced by immunoSEQ multiplex PCR, and TCRdb holds only the in-frame ones, with some missing. Altogether about 24,000 clones are present, approximately 80% being singletons, with the ten largest covering less than 15%. Material: unsorted PBMCs, obtained around 4.3 years after starting antiretroviral therapy. Receptor source: a man in his thirties or forties with HIV.

The chain employs TRBV20-1 and TRBJ1-4; no reliable D call. The CDR3 runs 10 residues. V lost 5 bases and J lost 5, with 3 bases in between. Germline CDR1 reads DFQATT; CDR2 reads SNEGSKA (reference sequence). As DNA, the CDR3 is TGCAGTGCTGGCAATGAAAAACTGTTTTTT. Encoded protein: CSAGNEKLFF.

This clone was seen a handful of times. The chain is built from TRBV5-1 and TRBJ1-5; D is possibly TRBD1 (5 bases). Germline V gives CDR1 SGHRS, CDR2 YFSETQ. The CDR3 length is 14 residues. V lost 3 bases, J lost 8 bases, and 15 bases lay in between. Written as DNA, the CDR3 is TGCGCCAGCAGCTACCGGGGGACCCTAAAGCCCCAGCATTTT. It yields the protein CASSYRGTLKPQHF.